The clone carrying this T cell receptor beta chain came up a few times. Its antigen is undetermined. The sample is drawn from a study of T cell repertoires in cytomegalovirus infection. TCRdb processed the reads anew with MiXCR; each CDR3 protein has one entry. This table has approximately 910,000 distinct CDR3 sequences, more than 25% appearing once. The germline gives CDR1 LNHDA, CDR2 SQIVND (reference sequence). The V end was cut by 6 bases, the J end by 1 base, with 24 bases between. The CDR3 spans 18 residues. Study observations and caveats: Using cumulative public TCR beta family frequency, the authors identified those who carried CMV together with the relevant HLA.

The chain is built from TRBV19 and TRBJ2-5, with TRBD1 as a possible D gene (6 bases). The specimen comprised cultured CD8+ T cells from PBMCs, sampled from culture after CMV antigen stimulation. The TCR comes from a human donor in good health (CMV status not recorded). Some clones in this sample may be carry-over from other donors' samples. CDR3 amino acids: CASSLRGSIGTFQETQYF. The CDR3 DNA sequence: TGTGCCAGTAGCTTGAGGGGTTCAATCGGGACATTCCAAGAGACCCAGTACTTC.